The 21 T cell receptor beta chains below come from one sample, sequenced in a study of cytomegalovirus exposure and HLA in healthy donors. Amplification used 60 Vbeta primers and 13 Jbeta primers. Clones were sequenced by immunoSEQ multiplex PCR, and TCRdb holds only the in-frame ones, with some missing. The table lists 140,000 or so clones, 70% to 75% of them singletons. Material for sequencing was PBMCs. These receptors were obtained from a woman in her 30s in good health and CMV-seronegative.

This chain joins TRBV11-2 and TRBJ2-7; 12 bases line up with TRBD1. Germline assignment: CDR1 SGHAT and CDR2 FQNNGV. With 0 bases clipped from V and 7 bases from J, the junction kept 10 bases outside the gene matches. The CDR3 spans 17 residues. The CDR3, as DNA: TGTGCCAGCAGCTTAGATCTTTGGGGACAGGGGGCTGGGGAGCAGTACTTC. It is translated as CASSLDLWGQGAGEQYF.

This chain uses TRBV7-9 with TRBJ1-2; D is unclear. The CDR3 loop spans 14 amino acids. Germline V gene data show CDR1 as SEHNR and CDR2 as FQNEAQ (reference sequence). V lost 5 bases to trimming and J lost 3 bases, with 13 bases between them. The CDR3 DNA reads TGTGCCAGCAGCAACCTGAGGATCGACTATGGCTACACCTTC. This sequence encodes CASSNLRIDYGYTF. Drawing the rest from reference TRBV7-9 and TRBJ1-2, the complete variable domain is DTGVSQNPRHKITKRGQNVTFRCDPISEHNRLYWYRQTLGQGPEFLTYFQNEAQLEKSRLLSDRFSAERPKGSFSTLEIQRTEQGDSAMYLCASSNLRIDYGYTFGSGTRLTVV.

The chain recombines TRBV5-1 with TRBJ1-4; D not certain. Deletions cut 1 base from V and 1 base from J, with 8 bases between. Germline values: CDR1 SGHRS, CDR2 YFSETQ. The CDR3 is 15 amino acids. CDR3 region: CASSLWRGTNEKLFF. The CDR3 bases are TGCGCCAGCAGCTTGTGGCGGGGAACTAATGAAAAACTGTTTTTT.

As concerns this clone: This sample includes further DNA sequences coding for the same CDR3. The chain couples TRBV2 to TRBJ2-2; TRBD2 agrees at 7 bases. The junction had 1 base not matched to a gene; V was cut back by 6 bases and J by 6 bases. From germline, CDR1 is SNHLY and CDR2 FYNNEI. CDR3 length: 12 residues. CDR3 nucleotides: TGTGCCAGCAGGGGGGGGGCCGGGGAGCTGTTTTTT. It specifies CASRGGAGELFF.

The DNA for the CDR3 is TGTGCCAGCAGCCGCGACGGGGTCGGGGGTGGGGCCAACGTCCTGACTTTC. Translation: CASSRDGVGGGANVLTF. The chain employs TRBV5-5 and TRBJ2-6; D might be TRBD2 (6 bases). The V and J ends lost 4 bases and 3 bases respectively, with 17 bases between them. This CDR3 spans 17 amino acids. Germline CDR1 is SGHKS and CDR2 is YYEKEE (reference sequence).

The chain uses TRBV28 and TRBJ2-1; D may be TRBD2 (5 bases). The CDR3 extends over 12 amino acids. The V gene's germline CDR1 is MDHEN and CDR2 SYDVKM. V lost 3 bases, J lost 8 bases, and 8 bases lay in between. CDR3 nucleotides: TGTGCCAGCAGTTTGTTAGCGTATGAGCAGTTCTTC. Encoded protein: CASSLLAYEQFF.

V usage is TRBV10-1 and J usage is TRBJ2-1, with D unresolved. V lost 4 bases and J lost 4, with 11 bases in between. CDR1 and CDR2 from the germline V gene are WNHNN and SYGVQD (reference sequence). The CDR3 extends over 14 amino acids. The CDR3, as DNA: TGCGCCAGCAGTGGCTTACTAAATTACAATGAGCAGTTCTTC. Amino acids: CASSGLLNYNEQFF.

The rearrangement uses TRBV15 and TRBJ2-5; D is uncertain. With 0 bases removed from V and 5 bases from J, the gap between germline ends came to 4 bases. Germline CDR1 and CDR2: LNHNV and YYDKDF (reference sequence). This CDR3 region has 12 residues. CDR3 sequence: CATSRDRETQYF. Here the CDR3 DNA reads TGTGCCACCAGCAGAGATCGGGAGACCCAGTACTTC.

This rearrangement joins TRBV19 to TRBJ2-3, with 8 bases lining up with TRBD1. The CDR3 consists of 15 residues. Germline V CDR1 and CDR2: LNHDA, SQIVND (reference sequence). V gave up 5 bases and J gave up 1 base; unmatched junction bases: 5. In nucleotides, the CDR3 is TGTGCCAGTAGTGTCCCGGGACAGGGCACAGATACGCAGTATTTT. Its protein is CASSVPGQGTDTQYF.

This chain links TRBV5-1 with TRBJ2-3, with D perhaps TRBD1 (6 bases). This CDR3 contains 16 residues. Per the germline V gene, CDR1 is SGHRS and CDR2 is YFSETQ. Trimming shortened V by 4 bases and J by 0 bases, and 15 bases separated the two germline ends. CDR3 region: CASSLQGPSSTDTQYF. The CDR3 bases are TGCGCCAGCAGCCTACAGGGACCCTCTAGCACAGATACGCAGTATTTT.

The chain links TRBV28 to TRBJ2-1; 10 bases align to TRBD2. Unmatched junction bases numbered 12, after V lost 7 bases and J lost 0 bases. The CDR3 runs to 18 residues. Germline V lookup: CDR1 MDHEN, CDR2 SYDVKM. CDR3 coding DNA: TGTGCCAGCACCGGCCTAGCGGGGGCCAAGAGCTCCTACAATGAGCAGTTCTTC. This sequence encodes CASTGLAGAKSSYNEQFF.

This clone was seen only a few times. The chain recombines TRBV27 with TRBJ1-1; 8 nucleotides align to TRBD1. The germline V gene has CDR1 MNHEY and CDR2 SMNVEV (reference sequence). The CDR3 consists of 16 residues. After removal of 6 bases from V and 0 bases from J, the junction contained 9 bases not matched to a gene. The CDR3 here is CASSNGDRTLNTEAFF. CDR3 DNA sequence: TGTGCCAGCAGCAATGGGGACAGGACCCTGAACACTGAAGCTTTCTTT.

CDR3 bases: TGTGCCAGCAGCTTAAGAGACGGACTCTACAATGAGCAGTTCTTC. Its protein product is CASSLRDGLYNEQFF. This chain links TRBV7-2 with TRBJ2-1, with D perhaps matching TRBD2 (5 bases). Germline V gene lookup returns CDR1 SGHTA and CDR2 FQGNSA. The CDR3 runs 15 residues. V lost 2 bases and J 3 bases, leaving 11 bases between the germline ends.

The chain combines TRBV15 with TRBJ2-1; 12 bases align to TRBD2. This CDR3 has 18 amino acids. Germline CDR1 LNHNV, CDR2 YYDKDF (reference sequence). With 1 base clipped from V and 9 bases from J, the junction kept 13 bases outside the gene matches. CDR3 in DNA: TGTGCCACCAGCAGAGCTGTTAGGACTAGCGGGAATGTGGGTGAGCAGTTCTTC. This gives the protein CATSRAVRTSGNVGEQFF.

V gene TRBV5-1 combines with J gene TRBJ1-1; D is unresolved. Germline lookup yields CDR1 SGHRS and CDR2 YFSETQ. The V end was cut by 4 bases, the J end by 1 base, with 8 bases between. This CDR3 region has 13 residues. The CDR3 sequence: CASSLPGNTEAFF. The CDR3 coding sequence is TGCGCCAGCAGCCTCCCCGGGAACACTGAAGCTTTCTTT.

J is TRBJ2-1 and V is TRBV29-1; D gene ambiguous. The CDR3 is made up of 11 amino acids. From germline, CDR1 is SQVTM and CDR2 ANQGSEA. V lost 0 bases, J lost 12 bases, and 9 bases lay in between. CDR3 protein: CSVEDLDRQFF. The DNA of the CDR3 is TGCAGCGTTGAAGACCTAGATCGGCAGTTCTTC.

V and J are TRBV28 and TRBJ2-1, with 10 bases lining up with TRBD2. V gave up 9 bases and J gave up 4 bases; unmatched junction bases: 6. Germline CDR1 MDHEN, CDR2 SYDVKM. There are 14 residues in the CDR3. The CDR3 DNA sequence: TGTGCCAGTTCTAGCGGGGGACCTTACAATGAGCAGTTCTTC. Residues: CASSSGGPYNEQFF.

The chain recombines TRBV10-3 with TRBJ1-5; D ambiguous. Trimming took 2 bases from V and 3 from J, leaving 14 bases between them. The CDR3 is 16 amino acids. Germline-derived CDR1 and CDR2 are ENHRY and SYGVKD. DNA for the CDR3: TGTGCCATCAGTGAGGATATCGACAAAACCAATCAGCCCCAGCATTTT. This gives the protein CAISEDIDKTNQPQHF.

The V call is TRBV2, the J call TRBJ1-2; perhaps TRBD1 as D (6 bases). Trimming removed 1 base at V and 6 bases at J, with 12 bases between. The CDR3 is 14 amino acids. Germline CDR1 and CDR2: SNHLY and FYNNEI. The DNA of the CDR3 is TGTGCCAGCAGTGAAGGGCAGGGGAGAGATGGCTACACCTTC. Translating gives CASSEGQGRDGYTF.

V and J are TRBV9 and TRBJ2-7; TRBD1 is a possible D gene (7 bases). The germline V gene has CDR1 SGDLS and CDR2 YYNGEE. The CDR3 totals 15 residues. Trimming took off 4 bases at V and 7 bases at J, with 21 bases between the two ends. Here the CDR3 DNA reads TGTGCCAGCAGCTTGAGGGGGGACAGCTTTGTTGAGCAGTACTTC. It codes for CASSLRGDSFVEQYF.

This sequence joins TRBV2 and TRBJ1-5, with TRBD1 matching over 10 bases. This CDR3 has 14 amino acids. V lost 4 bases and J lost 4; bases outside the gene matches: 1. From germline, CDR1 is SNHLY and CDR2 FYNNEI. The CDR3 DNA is TGTGCCAGCAGTGGACAGGGGGCGAATCAGCCCCAGCATTTT. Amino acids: CASSGQGANQPQHF.